Following are 15 T cell receptor beta chains from one sample sequenced in a study of shared clonotypes between healthy human individuals. Measured with immunoSEQ multiplex PCR; TCRdb has only the in-frame clones, and not every one. The sample holds approximately 940,000 clones, roughly 72% seen once. The sample comprised memory CD4+ T cells sorted from blood. The subset was: CD45RA-negative fraction. These receptor sequences come from a man younger than 35 in good health.

The CDR3 loop reads CASRTSANTGELFF. Written as DNA, the CDR3 is TGCGCCAGTCGGACGAGCGCGAACACCGGGGAGCTGTTTTTT. The rearrangement links TRBV5-1 to TRBJ2-2, with D unclear. CDR1 is SGHRS, CDR2 YFSETQ, per germline. This CDR3 is built from 14 residues. Trimming took 8 bases from V and 0 from J, leaving 11 bases between them. The variable domain in full, with the rest retrieved from reference TRBV5-1 and TRBJ2-2, is KAGVTQTPRYLIKTRGQQVTLSCSPISGHRSVSWYQQTPGQGLQFLFEYFSETQRNKGNFPGRFSGRQFSNSRSEMNVSTLELGDSALYLCASRTSANTGELFFGEGSRLTVL.

J is TRBJ2-3 and V is TRBV5-4, with TRBD1 matching 7 bases. After removal of 0 bases from V and 3 bases from J, the junction contained 1 base not matched to a gene. Per germline, CDR1 SGHNT and CDR2 YYREEE (reference sequence). This CDR3 is built from 14 residues. CDR3 sequence (DNA): TGTGCCAGCAGCTTGGAGACAGGGACAGATACGCAGTATTTT. This translates into CASSLETGTDTQYF.

This rearrangement joins TRBV10-3 to TRBJ2-2; the match to TRBD2 covers 14 bases. CDR1 is ENHRY and CDR2 is SYGVKD in the germline V gene. The CDR3 runs 17 residues. The V gene end was trimmed by 6 bases and the J gene end by 0 bases; junction bases not matched to a gene: 3. The CDR3 coding sequence is TGTGCCATCAGGGGGACTAGCGGGGGCCCGAACACCGGGGAGCTGTTTTTT. This encodes CAIRGTSGGPNTGELFF.

The chain combines TRBV18 with TRBJ2-5; TRBD2 agrees at 14 bases. After removal of 2 bases from V and 7 bases from J, the junction contained 6 bases not matched to a gene. The CDR3 is 16 amino acids. Germline CDR1 and CDR2: KGHSH and LQKENI. The CDR3 region is CASSPGTSGGRGTQYF. The DNA for the CDR3 is TGTGCCAGCTCACCAGGGACTAGCGGGGGTCGAGGGACCCAGTACTTC.

This clone was detected once. This chain links TRBV28 with TRBJ1-4; 7 positions agree with TRBD1. V shed 5 bases and J 0 bases; nucleotides not matched to a gene: 12. The CDR3 contains 18 residues. Per germline, CDR1 MDHEN and CDR2 SYDVKM. CDR3: CASSLRGGGSATNEKLFF. The CDR3 bases are TGTGCCAGCAGTCTGCGGGGAGGGGGCTCTGCAACTAATGAAAAACTGTTTTTT.

This clone was recorded once. This chain joins TRBV27 and TRBJ2-7; 10 bases fit TRBD1. The CDR3 loop spans 14 amino acids. Trimming took 6 bases from V and 2 from J; bases not matched to a gene: 4. Per the germline V gene, CDR1 is MNHEY and CDR2 is SMNVEV (reference sequence). The CDR3 DNA is TGTGCCAGCAGGCGGGACAGGGGTGCCTACGAGCAGTACTTC. Amino acids: CASRRDRGAYEQYF.

The J gene is TRBJ2-3, the V gene TRBV6-1; D may be TRBD1 or TRBD2 (5 bases each). The germline gives CDR1 MNHNS, CDR2 SASEGT. With 6 bases removed from V and 6 bases from J, the gap between germline ends came to 13 bases. The CDR3 is 13 amino acids. Here the CDR3 reads CASRIGTADTQYF. CDR3 bases: TGTGCCAGCAGGATAGGGACGGCGGATACGCAGTATTTT.

This clone was counted only a few times. In the same sample, other DNA sequences code for this CDR3. The CDR3 loop is CASSLGSSSGNTIYF. As DNA, the CDR3 is TGTGCCAGCAGCTTGGGCTCAAGCTCTGGAAACACCATATATTTT. The chain carries TRBV11-2 and TRBJ1-3; D gene uncertain. The V end was cut by 3 bases, the J end by 0 bases, with 9 bases between. The CDR3 contains 15 residues. Germline V CDR1 and CDR2: SGHAT, FQNNGV.

The chain uses TRBV5-1 and TRBJ2-1; D possibly corresponds to TRBD2 (5 bases). The germline CDR1 and CDR2 sequences are SGHRS and YFSETQ. Trimming removed 4 bases at V and 6 bases at J, with 17 bases between. This CDR3 has 15 amino acids. CDR3 DNA: TGCGCCAGCAGCGAGGGTAATAGCGTGATCAATGAGCAGTTCTTC. Protein product: CASSEGNSVINEQFF.

This clone was detected only once. V gene TRBV7-2 combines with J gene TRBJ2-1; 7 bases map to TRBD2. From germline, CDR1 is SGHTA and CDR2 FQGNSA. The CDR3 sequence is 15 residues long. The V gene end was trimmed by 5 bases and the J gene end by 0 bases; junction bases not matched to a gene: 4. The CDR3 region is CASSASSGSYNEQFF. CDR3 nucleotide sequence: TGTGCCAGCAGCGCCTCTAGCGGCTCCTACAATGAGCAGTTCTTC.

This clone appeared a single time. The chain combines TRBV19 with TRBJ2-5; 8 bases align to TRBD2. This CDR3 is 18 amino acids long. From germline, CDR1 is LNHDA and CDR2 SQIVND (reference sequence). V was clipped by 3 bases and J by 5 bases; unmatched bases: 17. The CDR3 coding sequence is TGTGCCAGTAGTATCCTCGGCTATCCGGGAGGGCCGGGGGAGACCCAGTACTTC. Its protein is CASSILGYPGGPGETQYF.

This chain's CDR3 is CASSGAGSRAFF. The CDR3 coding sequence is TGTGCCAGCAGTGGGGCCGGGAGCCGGGCTTTCTTT. The chain has TRBV25-1 and TRBJ1-1, with D uncertain. Germline CDR1 and CDR2: MGHDK and SYGVNS. The CDR3 runs 12 residues. V lost 4 bases and J lost 11, with 14 bases in between.

This chain links TRBV6-1 with TRBJ2-1; D is perhaps TRBD2 (5 bases). The CDR3 has 12 amino acids. Trimming left V 6 bases short and J 6 bases short, with 9 bases between. Germline-derived CDR1 and CDR2 are MNHNS and SASEGT. This CDR3 reads CASSRRGNEQFF. CDR3 coding DNA: TGTGCCAGCAGCCGACGGGGCAATGAGCAGTTCTTC.

The CDR3 DNA is TGCAGCGTTTCCCCGGGAGGTTTTGACACCGGGGAGCTGTTTTTT. This translates into CSVSPGGFDTGELFF. The chain employs TRBV29-1 and TRBJ2-2; TRBD2 matches at 7 bases. Germline V gene sequence: CDR1 SQVTM, CDR2 ANQGSEA. The CDR3 has 15 residues. The V and J ends lost 5 bases and 3 bases, in that order; junction bases with no gene match: 9.

This sequence joins TRBV4-1 and TRBJ1-2; no definite D call. Per germline, CDR1 MGHRA and CDR2 YSYEKL. V lost 0 bases and J 4 bases, leaving 9 bases between the germline ends. The CDR3 runs to 14 residues. CDR3 sequence (DNA): TGCGCCAGCAGCCAAGATCGAACGGCCTATGGCTACACCTTC. Its translation: CASSQDRTAYGYTF.